This TCR beta chain was observed in a study of blood T cells in healthy people across ages. CDR1 LGHNA and CDR2 YNFKEQ come from the germline V gene. The CDR3 contains 17 residues. V gave up 1 base and J gave up 0 bases; unmatched junction bases: 6. Study-wide findings and caveats: Long-lived donors carried more naive CD4+ cells and greater diversity than aged donors.

With regard to this clonotype: Its antigen is unknown.

Alongside a J-beta primer mix, a sample-barcoded 5' primer served in a second PCR lasting roughly 6 to 11 cycles. TCRdb redid the calling of the 5' RACE reads with MiXCR, one entry per CDR3 protein. The profile shows 1.4 million or so distinct CDR3 sequences, under 55% of them singletons. The sequence was obtained from a woman aged 18-29 years in good health. This rearrangement joins TRBV4-2 to TRBJ2-3; 8 nucleotides line up with TRBD2. The specimen sequenced was blood. The CDR3 protein is CASSQVWASGSTDTQYF. The CDR3 DNA sequence: TGTGCCAGCAGCCAAGTGTGGGCTAGCGGGAGCACAGATACGCAGTATTTT.